Listed below are T cell receptor beta chains from one sample, sequenced in a study of blood T cell repertoires in COVID-19. Using immunoSEQ multiplex PCR, the repertoire was profiled, and TCRdb retains in-frame clones only, with some absent. The data contain around 220,000 clones, 90% of them singletons. Material: PBMCs or T cells enriched from blood (not recorded which). The receptors were sampled from a man aged 30 to 39 who had been exposed to COVID-19. The CDR3 runs from the conserved cysteine through the conserved F or W. A D gene is named only where the DNA matches it firmly. Expanded clones get a size class; other rows say once, few or many, or leave the size out.

>17|TRBV5-1|.|TRBJ2-1|.
CASSLGRSSLWWYEQFF
TGCGCCAGCAGCTTGGGGCGGTCTAGCCTTTGGTGGTATGAGCAGTTCTTC
>14|TRBV4-1|.|TRBJ1-2|TRBD1
CASSQPGTEDGYTF
TGCGCCAGCAGCCAACCCGGGACAGAAGACGGCTACACCTTC
>14|TRBV6-5|.|TRBJ1-2|TRBD1
CASSDSSGGQGYTF
TGTGCCAGCAGTGACTCGTCAGGGGGTCAAGGCTACACCTTC
>15|TRBV15|.|TRBJ1-5|.
CATSSGRRYNQPQHF
TGTGCCACCAGCAGCGGACGGAGGTACAATCAGCCCCAGCATTTT
>14|TRBV7-6|.|TRBJ1-4|.
CASSSRPIGEKLFF
TGTGCCAGCAGCTCTAGACCCATTGGCGAAAAACTGTTTTTT
>15|TRBV7-2|.|TRBJ1-4|TRBD1
CASSSRTGLMEKLFF
TGTGCCAGCAGCTCCCGGACAGGGTTAATGGAAAAACTGTTTTTT
>16|TRBV19|few|TRBJ1-5|TRBD1
CASSQGARYSNQPQHF
TGTGCCAGTAGCCAGGGGGCGCGGTATAGCAATCAGCCCCAGCATTTT
>15|TRBV6-5|once|TRBJ2-7|TRBD1
CASSYVGTGSYEQYF
TGTGCCAGCAGTTACGTGGGGACAGGCTCCTACGAGCAGTACTTC
>13|TRBV7-9|few|TRBJ2-3|.
CASSRRDTDTQYF
TGTGCCAGCAGCCGGCGGGACACAGATACGCAGTATTTT
>13|TRBV6-5|once|TRBJ2-1|.
CASSYNRKNEQFF
TGTGCCAGCAGCTATAACCGTAAGAATGAGCAGTTCTTC
>15|TRBV19|.|TRBJ2-2|.
CASSIQGSNTGELFF
TGTGCCAGTAGTATCCAGGGATCGAACACCGGGGAGCTGTTTTTT
>15|TRBV4-2|.|TRBJ2-2|TRBD2
CASSHSGGNTGELFF
TGTGCCAGCAGCCATAGCGGGGGGAACACCGGGGAGCTGTTTTTT
>16|TRBV18|few|TRBJ2-3|TRBD2
CASSSGLAGGTDTQYF
TGTGCCAGCTCATCGGGACTAGCGGGGGGCACAGATACGCAGTATTTT
>16|TRBV29-1|.|TRBJ1-1|TRBD1
CSVGGQVEGRNTEAFF
TGCAGCGTTGGGGGACAGGTAGAGGGAAGGAACACTGAAGCTTTCTTT
>14|TRBV28|.|TRBJ1-2|.
CASRPQKVNYGYTF
TGTGCCAGCAGACCACAGAAAGTAAACTATGGCTACACCTTC
>14|TRBV27|.|TRBJ2-2|TRBD1
CASSPGTGDGELFF
TGTGCCAGCAGTCCCGGGACAGGGGACGGGGAGCTGTTTTTT
>15|TRBV5-4|.|TRBJ1-2|.
CASSLQATEGYGYTF
TGTGCCAGCAGCTTACAAGCTACAGAGGGATATGGCTACACCTTC
>15|TRBV3-1/TRBV3-2|once|TRBJ1-2|TRBD1
CASSQAGTVFYGYTF
TGTGCCAGCAGCCAAGCGGGGACAGTCTTCTATGGCTACACCTTC
>16|TRBV16|.|TRBJ1-1|TRBD1
CASSRSGTGRSTEAFF
TGTGCCAGCAGCCGAAGCGGGACAGGGAGAAGTACTGAAGCTTTCTTT
>15|TRBV19|.|TRBJ1-5|TRBD1
CASSMDRDRGQPQHF
TGTGCCAGTAGTATGGATAGGGACAGGGGTCAGCCCCAGCATTTT
>15|TRBV9|.|TRBJ1-6|TRBD1
CASSEGTGAYSPLHF
TGTGCCAGCAGCGAAGGGACAGGAGCATATTCACCCCTCCACTTT
>13|TRBV12-3/TRBV12-4|few|TRBJ1-5|TRBD1
CASSFTGGQPQHF
TGTGCCAGCAGTTTTACAGGGGGGCAGCCCCAGCATTTT